The rows below give T cell receptor beta chains drawn from one sample of a study of cytomegalovirus exposure and HLA in healthy donors. Profiled with immunoSEQ multiplex PCR; TCRdb holds only in-frame clones, not every one. Counted here are about 140,000 clones, around 77% occurring once; the ten biggest clones make up 4% to 5.5%. The sequencing sample was made of PBMCs. The receptors derive from a man aged 25 to 40 in good health. Both conserved end residues are part of each CDR3. Each record gives: J gene, D gene, V gene, clone size, CDR3 protein, CDR3 DNA. D genes are given only for firm matches. Some rows mark clone size as missing; the rest say once, few, many or name a class of expanded clone.

>TRBJ2-7|-|TRBV2|-
CARGPLSGNEQYF
TGTGCCAGAGGCCCTTTATCCGGGAACGAGCAGTACTTC
>TRBJ2-5|TRBD1|TRBV7-8|-
CASSLARGDRETQYF
TGTGCCAGCAGCTTAGCAAGGGGGGACAGGGAGACCCAGTACTTC
>TRBJ2-7|TRBD1|TRBV6-1|-
CASRTRQGMDEQYF
TGTGCCAGCAGGACCCGACAGGGTATGGACGAGCAGTACTTC
>TRBJ2-1|TRBD2|TRBV6-4|few
CASRTGAGGYNEQFF
TGTGCCAGCAGGACCGGGGCGGGGGGCTACAATGAGCAGTTCTTC
>TRBJ2-1|-|TRBV7-3|few
CASSRMGDKHEQFF
TGTGCCAGCAGCCGGATGGGAGACAAGCATGAGCAGTTCTTC
>TRBJ2-3|TRBD2|TRBV27|-
CASSYYVAGRRGDTQYF
TGTGCCAGCAGTTATTACGTAGCGGGAAGGAGGGGAGATACGCAGTATTTT
>TRBJ1-1|TRBD1|TRBV6-5|-
CASSYSRTGGTEAFF
TGTGCCAGCAGTTACTCTCGGACAGGGGGGACTGAAGCTTTCTTT
>TRBJ1-2|TRBD1|TRBV29-1|-
CSVEGHRGDDYGYTF
TGCAGCGTTGAAGGACACAGGGGCGATGACTATGGCTACACCTTC
>TRBJ2-7|-|TRBV25-1|-
CASRPQDISYEQYF
TGTGCCAGCAGGCCCCAGGACATCTCCTACGAGCAGTACTTC
>TRBJ2-5|-|TRBV21-1|-
CASSGTGLVETQYF
TGTGCCAGCAGCGGGACAGGGCTTGTAGAGACCCAGTACTTC
>TRBJ1-2|TRBD1|TRBV6-4|-
CASSDTGTGLGYTF
TGTGCCAGCAGTGATACCGGGACAGGGCTAGGCTACACCTTC
>TRBJ2-1|TRBD2|TRBV6-1|-
CASSILAGAYNEQFF
TGTGCCAGCAGTATACTAGCGGGAGCCTACAATGAGCAGTTCTTC
>TRBJ2-5|-|TRBV20-1|-
CSASGPETQYF
TGCAGTGCTTCTGGGCCAGAGACCCAGTACTTC
>TRBJ1-5|-|TRBV5-6|few
CASSSHTEWNQPQHF
TGTGCCAGCAGCTCCCATACAGAGTGGAATCAGCCCCAGCATTTT
>TRBJ1-1|TRBD1|TRBV4-3|-
CASSPAPGQVEWAFF
TGCGCCAGCAGCCCGGCCCCCGGACAGGTTGAGTGGGCTTTCTTT
>TRBJ1-5|TRBD1|TRBV5-5|-
CASSLEPGQGNQPQHF
TGTGCCAGCAGCTTGGAACCAGGACAGGGCAATCAGCCCCAGCATTTT
>TRBJ2-3|-|TRBV7-7|-
CASSRSGSTDTQYF
TGTGCTAGCAGCCGGAGCGGAAGCACAGATACGCAGTATTTT
>TRBJ1-2|TRBD1|TRBV10-3|-
CAIGGPDRSGGYTF
TGTGCCATCGGAGGCCCGGACAGGTCGGGTGGCTACACCTTC
>TRBJ2-7|-|TRBV7-3|-
CASPQLDAPAGSYEQYF
TGTGCCAGCCCTCAGCTTGATGCCCCCGCAGGCTCCTACGAGCAGTACTTC
>TRBJ2-2|TRBD1|TRBV19|-
CASSIQGQGSRELFF
TGTGCCAGTAGTATTCAGGGACAGGGGAGTCGGGAGCTGTTTTTT
>TRBJ2-3|TRBD2|TRBV7-9|once
CASRPGTSGVASTDTQYF
TGTGCCAGCAGGCCCGGGACTAGCGGTGTCGCCAGCACAGATACGCAGTATTTT
>TRBJ1-2|-|TRBV7-2|-
CASSAGGGSGGYTF
TGTGCCAGCAGCGCCGGGGGAGGTTCGGGCGGCTACACCTTC
>TRBJ2-5|-|TRBV7-2|-
CASSVQSHLRKTQYF
TGTGCCAGCAGCGTACAGTCCCACCTTCGCAAGACCCAGTACTTC
>TRBJ2-7|-|TRBV18|-
CASSPGLAEGEQYF
TGTGCCAGCTCACCCGGGCTAGCCGAAGGGGAGCAGTACTTC
>TRBJ2-7|-|TRBV5-6|few
CASSPSLRIRSYEQYF
TGTGCCAGCAGCCCCTCCCTCAGGATCCGGTCCTACGAGCAGTACTTC
>TRBJ2-1|TRBD1|TRBV19|-
CASRSGTGSYNEQFF
TGTGCCAGTAGATCCGGGACAGGGTCCTACAATGAGCAGTTCTTC
>TRBJ1-1|-|TRBV7-9|-
CASSLRTAEAFF
TGTGCCAGCAGCTTAAGAACAGCCGAAGCTTTCTTT
>TRBJ1-4|-|TRBV29-1|-
CSVEEGPSEKLFF
TGCAGCGTTGAGGAGGGCCCTTCCGAAAAACTGTTTTTT
>TRBJ2-3|-|TRBV7-3|-
CASSLMGGQGSTDTQYF
TGTGCCAGCAGCTTAATGGGAGGTCAGGGCTCCACAGATACGCAGTATTTT
>TRBJ2-2|TRBD2|TRBV25-1|-
CASSPGSGRGTGELFF
TGTGCCAGCAGTCCCGGAAGCGGGAGGGGGACCGGGGAGCTGTTTTTT
>TRBJ2-7|TRBD2|TRBV4-2|-
CASGRGGYEQYF
TGTGCCAGCGGCCGGGGGGGTTACGAGCAGTACTTC
>TRBJ2-7|TRBD2|TRBV13|-
CASSLAWPSGGYEQYF
TGTGCCAGCAGCTTAGCTTGGCCTAGCGGAGGCTACGAGCAGTACTTC
>TRBJ2-7|TRBD2|TRBV7-6|-
CASSLVPGLAGQLYEQYF
TGTGCCAGCAGCTTAGTCCCGGGACTAGCGGGACAACTCTACGAGCAGTACTTC
>TRBJ2-3|TRBD2|TRBV9|-
CASSSSLAANPDTQYF
TGTGCCAGCAGCTCGTCCCTAGCGGCGAACCCGGATACGCAGTATTTT
>TRBJ2-7|-|TRBV2|-
CASVNSLVRYEQYF
TGTGCCAGCGTGAACAGCCTCGTCCGTTACGAGCAGTACTTC
>TRBJ2-1|TRBD1|TRBV27|-
CASISQGGLREQFF
TGTGCCAGCATCTCACAGGGGGGACTGCGTGAGCAGTTCTTC
>TRBJ2-1|TRBD1|TRBV27|-
CASSSWDSYNEQFF
TGTGCCAGCAGTTCCTGGGACAGCTACAATGAGCAGTTCTTC
>TRBJ2-1|TRBD2|TRBV27|-
CASRGSGRASTEQFF
TGTGCCAGCAGAGGAAGCGGGAGGGCCTCTACTGAGCAGTTCTTC
>TRBJ1-4|TRBD1|TRBV27|-
CASSFLNTGGLSEKLFF
TGTGCCAGCAGTTTCCTCAACACAGGGGGATTGAGTGAAAAACTGTTTTTT
>TRBJ1-2|TRBD1|TRBV7-9|-
CSSSVRTGGYTF
TGTTCCAGCAGCGTCCGGACAGGGGGCTACACCTTC
>TRBJ2-7|-|TRBV5-6|-
CASSLVGRSEQYF
TGTGCCAGCAGCTTGGTTGGCAGGTCCGAGCAGTACTTC
>TRBJ2-7|-|TRBV27|-
CASSPTGRGVGYEQYF
TGTGCCAGCAGTCCCACAGGGAGGGGAGTGGGCTACGAGCAGTACTTC
>TRBJ2-1|TRBD2|TRBV30|-
CAWSVPWTSGRYNEQFF
TGTGCCTGGAGTGTACCGTGGACTAGCGGGCGTTACAATGAGCAGTTCTTC
>TRBJ1-5|-|TRBV28|once
CASSFRFSNQPQHF
TGTGCCAGCAGTTTCAGGTTCAGCAATCAGCCCCAGCATTTT
>TRBJ1-5|TRBD1|TRBV5-1|-
CASSLGTGGYQPQHF
TGCGCCAGCAGCTTGGGGACAGGAGGTTATCAGCCCCAGCATTTT
>TRBJ2-1|TRBD2|TRBV28|-
CASSLSSGRFNEQFF
TGTGCCAGCAGTTTAAGTAGCGGGAGATTCAATGAGCAGTTCTTC
>TRBJ2-5|TRBD2|TRBV29-1|-
CSARLAGGQETQYF
TGCAGCGCACGACTAGCGGGGGGCCAAGAGACCCAGTACTTC